One sample yielded the 30 T cell receptor beta chains listed below, sequenced in a study of blood T cell repertoires in COVID-19. TCRdb's copy holds only in-frame clones and misses some; the assay was immunoSEQ multiplex PCR. The table has hundreds of thousands of clones, around 91% seen once. The specimen sequenced was peripheral blood. Source of these receptors: a woman under 30 who had recovered from COVID-19.

This chain uses TRBV27 with TRBJ2-1; D is possibly TRBD2 (6 bases). Germline-derived CDR1 and CDR2 are MNHEY and SMNVEV (reference sequence). The CDR3 spans 15 residues. Trimming stripped 8 bases from V and 5 bases from J, with 19 bases between. The CDR3, as DNA: TGTGCCAGCGGCTTACGCGGGACGGCGAACAATGAGCAGTTCTTC. It encodes CASGLRGTANNEQFF.

The chain is built from TRBV27 and TRBJ2-1; 14 bases align to TRBD2. Germline CDR1 and CDR2: MNHEY and SMNVEV (reference sequence). The CDR3 runs 18 residues. V was pared by 6 bases and J by 4 bases, with 11 bases of the junction left unmatched. The DNA of the CDR3 is TGTGCCAGCAGCCCGGGACTAGCGGGAGTTAATGGTTACAATGAGCAGTTCTTC. It translates to CASSPGLAGVNGYNEQFF.

This rearrangement joins TRBV7-2 to TRBJ1-1, with D uncertain. V lost 3 bases and J lost 8, with 10 bases in between. The germline gives CDR1 SGHTA, CDR2 FQGNSA. The CDR3 runs 12 residues. CDR3 residues: CASSFAPAEAFF. For the CDR3, the DNA is TGTGCCAGCAGCTTTGCCCCAGCGGAAGCTTTCTTT.

V gene TRBV5-1 combines with J gene TRBJ2-2; maybe TRBD1 (8 bases). Germline V gene sequence: CDR1 SGHRS, CDR2 YFSETQ. CDR3 length: 16 residues. Between the trimmed V and J ends, which lost 4 bases and 6 bases, there was a span of 19 bases. Here the CDR3 DNA reads TGCGCCAGCAGCCCTGACACAGGGGGAGGGGCCGGGGAGCTGTTTTTT. The encoded protein is CASSPDTGGGAGELFF. Full variable domain (remainder filled in from reference TRBV5-1 and TRBJ2-2): KAGVTQTPRYLIKTRGQQVTLSCSPISGHRSVSWYQQTPGQGLQFLFEYFSETQRNKGNFPGRFSGRQFSNSRSEMNVSTLELGDSALYLCASSPDTGGGAGELFFGEGSRLTVL.

The chain recombines TRBV14 with TRBJ2-3; TRBD1 agrees at 7 bases. CDR1 and CDR2 (germline): SGHDN, FVKESK. V lost 2 bases and J lost 3; bases outside the gene matches: 11. This CDR3 has 17 residues. The DNA for the CDR3 is TGTGCCAGCAGCCAACTAGACAGGGTAAAGAGTACAGATACGCAGTATTTT. This sequence encodes CASSQLDRVKSTDTQYF.

The chain has TRBV29-1 and TRBJ1-1; D gene uncertain. Trimming stripped 5 bases from V and 1 base from J, with 14 bases between. Germline lookup yields CDR1 SQVTM and CDR2 ANQGSEA. CDR3 length equals 14 residues. The CDR3 here is CSVLVRGSNTEAFF. In DNA form, the CDR3 reads TGCAGCGTTCTCGTCCGAGGTTCGAACACTGAAGCTTTCTTT.

The V gene is TRBV7-9, the J gene TRBJ2-1; 8 bases match TRBD2. The CDR3 is made up of 16 amino acids. Germline V CDR1 and CDR2: SEHNR, FQNEAQ (reference sequence). J lost 7 bases, V lost 1 base, and 9 bases had no gene match. In DNA form, the CDR3 reads TGTGCCAGCAGCTTAGTTGGGACTAGGGACCTTAATGAGCAGTTCTTC. As protein: CASSLVGTRDLNEQFF. Drawing the rest from reference TRBV7-9 and TRBJ2-1, the complete variable domain is DTGVSQNPRHKITKRGQNVTFRCDPISEHNRLYWYRQTLGQGPEFLTYFQNEAQLEKSRLLSDRFSAERPKGSFSTLEIQRTEQGDSAMYLCASSLVGTRDLNEQFFGPGTRLTVL.

CDR3 region: CSVAPPTGRYTEAFF. The CDR3 DNA reads as TGCAGCGTGGCCCCCCCAACAGGGCGGTACACTGAAGCTTTCTTT. V usage is TRBV29-1 and J usage is TRBJ1-1, with D tentatively TRBD1 (6 bases). The CDR3 length is 15 residues. Germline assignment: CDR1 SQVTM and CDR2 ANQGSEA. The V gene lost 6 bases and the J gene lost 3 bases, with 20 bases spanning the gap.

The CDR3 DNA is TGCGCCAGCAGCTTGGCCGACACTGAAGCTTTCTTT. This gives the protein CASSLADTEAFF. This rearrangement joins TRBV5-1 to TRBJ1-1; no definite D call. Germline-derived CDR1 and CDR2 are SGHRS and YFSETQ. This CDR3 contains 12 residues. Between the trimmed V and J ends, which lost 0 bases and 3 bases, there was a span of 3 bases. The variable domain in full, completed from reference TRBV5-1 and TRBJ1-1, reads KAGVTQTPRYLIKTRGQQVTLSCSPISGHRSVSWYQQTPGQGLQFLFEYFSETQRNKGNFPGRFSGRQFSNSRSEMNVSTLELGDSALYLCASSLADTEAFFGQGTRLTVV.

CDR3 in DNA: TGTGCCAGCAGCCCGCGGGGACAGGGCACAGATACGCAGTATTTT. Amino acid sequence: CASSPRGQGTDTQYF. This sequence joins TRBV6-5 and TRBJ2-3; the match to TRBD1 covers 8 bases. Per germline, CDR1 MNHEY and CDR2 SVGAGI. The CDR3 is made up of 15 amino acids. V lost 6 bases and J lost 1; bases outside the gene matches: 6.

This chain links TRBV12-5 with TRBJ1-5, with TRBD1 identical over 9 bases. Looked up from germline, CDR1 is LGHNT and CDR2 is FRNRAP. With 3 bases clipped from V and 7 bases from J, the junction kept 4 bases outside the gene matches. This CDR3 is built from 14 residues. For the CDR3, the DNA is TGTGCTAGTGGTTTACAGGGGGCCGAGCAGCCCCAGCATTTT. Its translation: CASGLQGAEQPQHF.

The chain couples TRBV6-2 or TRBV6-3 to TRBJ2-7; 12 nucleotides align to TRBD2. Germline V gene lookup returns CDR1 MNHEY and CDR2 SVGEGT. The CDR3 extends over 19 amino acids. With 6 bases clipped from V and 8 bases from J, the junction kept 23 bases outside the gene matches. The DNA for the CDR3 is TGTGCCAGCAGCTCAACCGGGACAGGACTAGCGGGGATCTCTACGAAGCAGTACGTC. The encoded protein is CASSSTGTGLAGISTKQYV.

This chain links TRBV28 with TRBJ2-7, with TRBD1 identical over 8 bases. Losses at the gene ends were 2 bases for V and 0 bases for J; bases not matched to a gene: 15. The CDR3 is 19 amino acids. Germline V gene data show CDR1 as MDHEN and CDR2 as SYDVKM. The CDR3 region is CASSLGGPAWTGHSYEQYV. The CDR3 nucleotides read TGTGCCAGCAGTTTAGGGGGGCCGGCCTGGACAGGGCACTCCTACGAGCAGTACGTC.

The chain has TRBV7-8 and TRBJ2-2, with unresolved D. Germline V gene data show CDR1 as SGHVS and CDR2 as FQNEAQ. The CDR3 extends over 15 amino acids. V was cut by 3 bases and J by 4 bases, with 12 bases left in between. The DNA of the CDR3 is TGTGCCAGCAGCTTCGATTTTTCGGGCACCGGGGAGCTGTTTTTT. As protein: CASSFDFSGTGELFF. The whole variable domain, remainder taken from reference TRBV7-8 and TRBJ2-2, is GAGVSQSPRYKVAKRGQDVALRCDPISGHVSLFWYQQALGQGPEFLTYFQNEAQLDKSGLPSDRFFAERPEGSVSTLKIQRTQQEDSAVYLCASSFDFSGTGELFFGEGSRLTVL.

V is TRBV4-3 and J is TRBJ2-2; perhaps TRBD2 as D (6 bases). Trimming cost V 2 bases and J 4 bases, with 11 bases left between them. The CDR3 has 15 amino acids. In germline, CDR1 is LGHNA, CDR2 YSLEER. The CDR3 loop is CASSQPREATGELFF. The CDR3 DNA is TGCGCCAGCAGCCAACCCAGGGAGGCCACCGGGGAGCTGTTTTTT.

The chain uses TRBV19 and TRBJ1-2; D possibly corresponds to TRBD1 (6 bases). Germline values: CDR1 LNHDA, CDR2 SQIVND (reference sequence). The CDR3 is 12 amino acids. The V gene lost 6 bases and the J gene lost 7 bases, with 12 bases spanning the gap. The CDR3 region has the DNA TGTGCCAGTAGCCGAACAGGGTTTGGCTACACCTTC. Its protein product is CASSRTGFGYTF.

V usage is TRBV2 and J usage is TRBJ2-5; no reliable D call. The CDR3 consists of 12 residues. The V end was cut by 1 base, the J end by 4 bases, with 4 bases between. Looked up from germline, CDR1 is SNHLY and CDR2 is FYNNEI. CDR3 sequence (DNA): TGTGCCAGCAGTGAAGATATAGAGACCCAGTACTTC. Protein product: CASSEDIETQYF.

The chain joins TRBV11-3 to TRBJ2-2; the match to TRBD2 covers 9 bases. This CDR3 contains 15 residues. CDR1 and CDR2 (germline): SGHNT, YENEEA. The trim removed 1 base at V and 7 bases at J, leaving 4 bases unmatched. Here the CDR3 DNA reads TGTGCCAGCAGCTTAGTAGCGGGAGAGATCGGGGAGCTGTTTTTT. Translated, it gives CASSLVAGEIGELFF.

V and J are TRBV7-2 and TRBJ1-5; 7 nucleotides align to TRBD1. J lost 3 bases, V lost 2 bases, and 4 bases had no gene match. The CDR3 has 15 amino acids. Germline V gene data show CDR1 as SGHTA and CDR2 as FQGNSA. Written as DNA, the CDR3 is TGTGCCAGCAGCTTAAGACAGGGCCCCAATCAGCCCCAGCATTTT. Residues: CASSLRQGPNQPQHF.

In regard to this clone: One end of the junction fails to match germline, which may point to a read error. The rearrangement joins TRBV9 to TRBJ1-1, with a weak D call TRBD1 (5 bases). Germline V lookup: CDR1 SGDLS, CDR2 YYNGEE. The CDR3 contains 15 residues. The CDR3, as DNA: TGTACCAGCAGCGCCCGGCGGGGGGTTGCCACTGAAGCTTTCTTT. This encodes CTSSARRGVATEAFF.

The V gene is TRBV6-5, the J gene TRBJ2-3; maybe TRBD1 (6 bases). V was trimmed by 3 bases and J by 0 bases, leaving 10 bases between them. Germline-derived CDR1 and CDR2 are MNHEY and SVGAGI. The CDR3 runs 15 residues. CDR3 sequence reads: CASSYRQASTDTQYF. The CDR3 DNA reads as TGTGCCAGCAGTTATCGACAGGCTAGCACAGATACGCAGTATTTT.

The V gene is TRBV5-4, the J gene TRBJ1-2, with D unresolved. The CDR3 runs 14 residues. The germline CDR1 and CDR2 sequences are SGHNT and YYREEE (reference sequence). V was pared by 6 bases and J by 4 bases, with 16 bases between. CDR3 residues: CASNPDNRGYGYTF. The CDR3 coding sequence is TGTGCCAGCAACCCAGATAATCGAGGCTATGGCTACACCTTC. The full variable domain, in which reference TRBV5-4 and TRBJ1-2 provide the parts outside the CDR3, is ETGVTQSPTHLIKTRGQQVTLRCSSQSGHNTVSWYQQALGQGPQFIFQYYREEENGRGNFPPRFSGLQFPNYSSELNVNALELDDSALYLCASNPDNRGYGYTFGSGTRLTVV.

The V and J genes are TRBV19 and TRBJ2-1; weak D call: TRBD2 (6 bases). V lost 3 bases and J 6 bases, leaving 6 bases between the germline ends. The CDR3 runs to 12 residues. Germline loops: CDR1 LNHDA, CDR2 SQIVND (reference sequence). The CDR3 sequence: CASSMGGNEQFF. The CDR3 nucleotides read TGTGCCAGTAGTATGGGGGGCAATGAGCAGTTCTTC.

This chain links TRBV7-2 with TRBJ2-7, with 11 bases fitting TRBD1. Germline-derived CDR1 and CDR2 are SGHTA and FQGNSA. The CDR3 sequence is 14 residues long. Trimming cost V 5 bases and J 2 bases; bases outside gene matches: 2. CDR3 sequence: CASSRGQGAYEQYV. Here the CDR3 DNA reads TGTGCCAGCAGCCGGGGACAGGGGGCCTACGAGCAGTACGTC.

The gene calls are TRBV27 and TRBJ1-6, with D tentatively TRBD1 (5 bases). Trimming left V 5 bases short and J 0 bases short, with 14 bases between. The germline CDR1 and CDR2 sequences are MNHEY and SMNVEV (reference sequence). The CDR3 is 17 residues long. Here the CDR3 reads CASSTQVPSSYNSPLHF. The CDR3, as DNA: TGTGCCAGCAGTACACAGGTTCCGAGCTCCTATAATTCACCCCTCCACTTT.

For the CDR3, the DNA is TGTGCCAGCAGCTTGCCCGACAGGCTGTTTTTT. This translates into CASSLPDRLFF. The chain combines TRBV6-2 or TRBV6-3 with TRBJ2-2; possible D gene TRBD1, 5 bases. The germline CDR1 and CDR2 sequences are MNHEY and SVGEGT. The CDR3 is 11 residues long. The V and J ends lost 6 bases and 13 bases respectively, with 12 bases between them.

V usage is TRBV6-2 or TRBV6-3 and J usage is TRBJ2-7; 10 positions match TRBD2. The J segment lost 6 bases and the V segment lost 5 bases, leaving 13 bases of the junction unmatched. CDR3 size: 16 residues. The germline CDR1 and CDR2 sequences are MNHEY and SVGEGT. The CDR3, as DNA: TGTGCCAGCAGTCAAAATAGCGGGAGGACAACTCGCGAGCAGTACGTC. Its protein is CASSQNSGRTTREQYV.

The chain combines TRBV29-1 with TRBJ2-1; D gene unclear. V lost 4 bases and J lost 7, with 20 bases in between. Germline V CDR1 and CDR2: SQVTM, ANQGSEA. CDR3 length equals 15 residues. This CDR3 is CSVGAARLRKNEQFF. The CDR3 DNA reads as TGCAGCGTTGGGGCAGCCAGGTTACGGAAAAATGAGCAGTTCTTC.

V gene TRBV6-1 combines with J gene TRBJ1-5, with 7 positions matching TRBD1. Germline-derived CDR1 and CDR2 are MNHNS and SASEGT. The CDR3 totals 17 residues. The ends lost 3 bases at V and 4 bases at J; junction bases unmatched: 12. The CDR3 here is CASSELAGTAGNQPQHF. The CDR3 nucleotides read TGTGCCAGCAGTGAGCTGGCCGGGACAGCCGGTAATCAGCCCCAGCATTTT.

This clone has just a few counts. The CDR3, as DNA: TGTGCTAGTGGTTTGGGGACAGTTGGATGGAACACTGAAGCTTTCTTT. Amino acid sequence: CASGLGTVGWNTEAFF. The V and J genes are TRBV12-5 and TRBJ1-1, with D tentatively TRBD1 (6 bases). Germline V gene data show CDR1 as LGHNT and CDR2 as FRNRAP. The CDR3 spans 16 residues. Trimming pared 1 base from V and 1 base from J, leaving 13 bases between.